This passage covers 28 T cell receptor beta chains from one sample sequenced in a study of shared clonotypes between healthy human individuals (dated by TCRdb to 2018 to 2020). Library prep was done by the immunoSEQ multiplex PCR assay. TCRdb's version of the immuneACCESS table is confined to in-frame rearrangements and falls short of the full clone set. An unresolved V gene accounts for under half of the shortfall where checked; the remainder is of unknown origin. The sample table shows a few million clones, and 85% to 95% are seen once. Clones ranked in the top ten supply about 0.39% of the sample. The sequenced sample consisted of naive CD4+ T cells from PBMCs. This specimen's cell subset or site label, interpreted: CD45RA+ positively selected. The source of these receptors is a man younger than 35 in good health. Some clones in this sample may be carry-over from other donors' samples.

Notes on this clone: The junction departs from the called germline gene at one end, perhaps through a read error. The rearrangement uses TRBV6-5 and TRBJ2-7, with D hard to call. This CDR3 region has 11 residues. CDR1 and CDR2 (germline): MNHEY, SVGAGI. CDR3 protein: CASSYSFQKIF. In DNA, the CDR3 is TGTGCCAGCAGTTACTCATTCCAGAAGATCTTC.

This clone was recorded once. The V gene is TRBV5-1, the J gene TRBJ2-3, with D perhaps assigned TRBD1 or TRBD2 (6 bases each). V was shortened by 3 bases and J by 1 base, with 12 bases between the two germline ends. The CDR3 is 15 residues long. CDR1 and CDR2 from the germline V gene are SGHRS and YFSETQ. The CDR3 is CASSYLGGGTDTQYF. CDR3 in DNA: TGCGCCAGCAGCTACTTGGGGGGCGGCACAGATACGCAGTATTTT. Based on the CDR3 plus reference TRBV5-1 and TRBJ2-3, the full variable domain is KAGVTQTPRYLIKTRGQQVTLSCSPISGHRSVSWYQQTPGQGLQFLFEYFSETQRNKGNFPGRFSGRQFSNSRSEMNVSTLELGDSALYLCASSYLGGGTDTQYFGPGTRLTVL.

This clone was seen a single time. The chain carries TRBV29-1 and TRBJ1-1, with a tentative D call TRBD1 (5 bases). CDR1 SQVTM and CDR2 ANQGSEA come from the germline V gene. Trimming removed 7 bases at V and 3 bases at J, with 18 bases between. The CDR3 has 14 amino acids. The CDR3 loop is CSAGTTDIYTEAFF. In DNA, the CDR3 is TGCAGCGCGGGGACCACAGACATTTACACTGAAGCTTTCTTT.

The chain has TRBV29-1 and TRBJ1-4, with a possible D match to TRBD1 (6 bases). CDR3 length equals 13 residues. The germline gives CDR1 SQVTM, CDR2 ANQGSEA. V dropped 6 bases and J dropped 3 bases, with 11 bases sitting between them. CDR3 amino acids: CSVATGPNEKLFF. The CDR3, as DNA: TGCAGCGTCGCGACAGGCCCTAATGAAAAACTGTTTTTT.

The chain is built from TRBV9 and TRBJ2-2, with D uncertain. With 2 bases removed from V and 4 bases from J, the gap between germline ends came to 9 bases. CDR1 is SGDLS and CDR2 is YYNGEE in the germline V gene. The CDR3 spans 14 residues. CDR3: CASSVERFTGELFF. The DNA for the CDR3 is TGTGCCAGCAGCGTCGAGCGATTCACCGGGGAGCTGTTTTTT.

The rearrangement uses TRBV2 and TRBJ2-6; the D gene is possibly TRBD2 (6 bases). Germline V gene sequence: CDR1 SNHLY, CDR2 FYNNEI. Trimming took 5 bases from V and 1 from J, leaving 12 bases between them. The CDR3 is 16 residues long. CDR3 protein: CASSRMGGSGANVLTF. The DNA for the CDR3 is TGTGCCAGCAGTAGGATGGGGGGTTCTGGGGCCAACGTCCTGACTTTC.

This rearrangement joins TRBV5-1 to TRBJ2-5, with 12 bases aligning to TRBD2. The V segment lost 1 base and the J segment 3 bases; nucleotides outside the gene matches: 10. Germline V gene data show CDR1 as SGHRS and CDR2 as YFSETQ. CDR3 length equals 18 residues. The CDR3 sequence: CASSLSPLAGGGEETQYF. Here the CDR3 DNA reads TGCGCCAGCAGCTTGTCTCCCCTAGCGGGAGGGGGAGAAGAGACCCAGTACTTC.

The chain couples TRBV18 to TRBJ1-2; D call uncertain. V lost 1 base and J lost 7, with 22 bases in between. Germline CDR1 and CDR2: KGHSH and LQKENI. This CDR3 is built from 17 residues. The CDR3 loop is CASSPQVLGTGFVGYTF. DNA for the CDR3: TGTGCCAGCTCACCACAGGTCCTGGGAACCGGTTTCGTTGGCTACACCTTC.

Note on this clone: The identical CDR3 is also encoded by other nucleotide sequences in the sample. The chain links TRBV11-3 to TRBJ1-1; D is possibly TRBD1 (6 bases). The CDR3 length is 14 residues. Per the germline V gene, CDR1 is SGHNT and CDR2 is YENEEA. V dropped 2 bases and J dropped 3 bases, with 10 bases sitting between them. DNA for the CDR3: TGTGCCAGCAGCTTAAGGGGGGGCGACACTGAAGCTTTCTTT. Protein: CASSLRGGDTEAFF.

The chain links TRBV5-1 to TRBJ1-1; perhaps TRBD1 as D (5 bases). This CDR3 region has 15 residues. CDR1 is SGHRS, CDR2 YFSETQ, per germline. Trimming stripped 5 bases from V and 10 bases from J, with 24 bases between. As DNA, the CDR3 is TGCGCCAGCAGGGGGAGTACAGGACCGGGCTTTCGAGCTTTCTTT. This translates into CASRGSTGPGFRAFF.

The chain combines TRBV6-5 with TRBJ2-7; 7 bases map to TRBD1. This CDR3 comprises 13 residues. Trimming cost V 4 bases and J 3 bases; bases outside gene matches: 3. Germline CDR1 reads MNHEY; CDR2 reads SVGAGI. CDR3 region: CASSFRDSYEQYF. In DNA, the CDR3 is TGTGCCAGCAGTTTTAGGGACAGCTACGAGCAGTACTTC.

This chain links TRBV11-2 with TRBJ2-7, with D perhaps TRBD1 (6 bases). The CDR3 sequence is 17 residues long. Germline loops: CDR1 SGHAT, CDR2 FQNNGV. V gave up 0 bases and J gave up 1 base, with 16 bases separating them. The chain's CDR3 is CASSLDLETGFSYEQYF. In DNA form, the CDR3 reads TGTGCCAGCAGCTTAGATCTCGAGACAGGTTTTTCCTACGAGCAGTACTTC.

The chain's CDR3 is CASSPGQANSYEQYF. CDR3 sequence (DNA): TGTGCCAGCTCACCGGGACAGGCTAACTCCTACGAGCAGTACTTC. This chain uses TRBV18 with TRBJ2-7, with 8 nucleotides matching TRBD1. This CDR3 has 15 residues. The germline V gene has CDR1 KGHSH and CDR2 LQKENI. V trimming: 3 bases; J trimming: 0 bases; junction bases outside the gene matches: 4.

The chain recombines TRBV30 with TRBJ2-5; D perhaps matches TRBD2 (5 bases). Between the trimmed V and J ends, which lost 4 bases and 9 bases, there was a span of 18 bases. CDR3 length: 13 amino acids. Per germline, CDR1 GTSNPN and CDR2 SVGIG (reference sequence). CDR3 bases: TGTGCCTGGACCGGGGTAGGACCCCCGGCCCAGTACTTC. Its protein product is CAWTGVGPPAQYF.

The chain combines TRBV28 with TRBJ1-2; D unclear. Germline CDR1 is MDHEN and CDR2 is SYDVKM. The germline V and J ends were trimmed by 3 bases and 1 base, with 21 bases remaining between them. CDR3 length: 18 residues. For the CDR3, the DNA is TGTGCCAGCAGTTTTCCCCTCATCAAACGAGACCATAACTATGGCTACACCTTC. It is translated as CASSFPLIKRDHNYGYTF.

In its sample, this clone was seen a few times. Other DNA sequences in the sample encode the same CDR3. The V and J genes are TRBV27 and TRBJ2-7; perhaps TRBD1 as D (7 bases). CDR3 length: 13 amino acids. Trimming took off 2 bases at V and 3 bases at J, with 8 bases between the two ends. CDR1 and CDR2 from the germline V gene are MNHEY and SMNVEV (reference sequence). CDR3 DNA sequence: TGTGCCAGCAGTTTACAGGGGGGCTACGAGCAGTACTTC. This translates into CASSLQGGYEQYF.

V usage is TRBV28 and J usage is TRBJ2-1; 8 nucleotides agree with TRBD2. CDR3 length equals 16 residues. From germline, CDR1 is MDHEN and CDR2 SYDVKM. V lost 5 bases and J lost 0; bases outside the gene matches: 6. The CDR3 loop reads CASSGLAGPSYNEQFF. The CDR3 DNA reads as TGTGCCAGCAGTGGGTTAGCGGGACCCTCCTACAATGAGCAGTTCTTC.

The gene calls are TRBV2 and TRBJ2-7; 8 bases match TRBD1. The length of the CDR3 is 14 residues. The trim removed 3 bases at V and 3 bases at J, leaving 4 bases unmatched. Looked up from germline, CDR1 is SNHLY and CDR2 is FYNNEI. The CDR3 region is CASSDQGAFYEQYF. In DNA form, the CDR3 reads TGTGCCAGCAGTGACCAGGGGGCTTTCTACGAGCAGTACTTC.

This sequence joins TRBV6-6 and TRBJ2-1; D gene unclear. This CDR3 region has 12 residues. Germline V CDR1 and CDR2: MNHNY, SVGAGI (reference sequence). Trimming cost V 7 bases and J 4 bases, with 8 bases left between them. The CDR3 DNA follows: TGTGCCAGCATAGGAGATTACAATGAGCAGTTCTTC. As protein: CASIGDYNEQFF.

V and J are TRBV11-2 and TRBJ2-5, with 10 bases matching TRBD1. The length of the CDR3 is 16 residues. Germline V CDR1 and CDR2: SGHAT, FQNNGV. J gave up 1 base and V 5 bases, and 7 bases lay outside the gene matches. The CDR3, as DNA: TGTGCCAGCAGCCCTACGGGGACAGGGGCCCAAGAGACCCAGTACTTC. This gives the protein CASSPTGTGAQETQYF.

This rearrangement joins TRBV19 to TRBJ2-5, with TRBD2 identical over 8 bases. The CDR3 spans 15 residues. CDR1 and CDR2 (germline): LNHDA, SQIVND (reference sequence). V shed 3 bases and J 5 bases; nucleotides not matched to a gene: 8. The CDR3 loop is CASSISTSGRETQYF. CDR3 DNA sequence: TGTGCCAGTAGTATTTCTACTAGCGGACGGGAGACCCAGTACTTC.

Comment on this clone: Other nucleotide sequences from this sample produce the same CDR3. The rearrangement links TRBV28 to TRBJ1-1; no reliable D call. V was pared by 2 bases and J by 3 bases, with 4 bases between. Germline V gene lookup returns CDR1 MDHEN and CDR2 SYDVKM. CDR3 size: 12 residues. DNA for the CDR3: TGTGCCAGCAGTTTAAGATACACTGAAGCTTTCTTT. Its protein product is CASSLRYTEAFF.

The chain links TRBV7-2 to TRBJ1-5, with TRBD1 identical over 9 bases. Germline-derived CDR1 and CDR2 are SGHTA and FQGNSA. This CDR3 spans 16 amino acids. V shed 3 bases and J 1 base; nucleotides not matched to a gene: 4. CDR3 loop: CASSLGDRASNQPQHF. In DNA, the CDR3 is TGTGCCAGCAGCTTGGGGGACAGGGCGAGCAATCAGCCCCAGCATTTT.

The rearrangement uses TRBV7-2 and TRBJ2-7; weak D call: TRBD2 (5 bases). Per germline, CDR1 SGHTA and CDR2 FQGNSA. V was trimmed by 1 base and J by 2 bases, leaving 9 bases between them. This CDR3 is built from 14 residues. CDR3: CASSLETGTYEQYF. As DNA, the CDR3 is TGTGCCAGCAGCTTAGAGACCGGGACCTACGAGCAGTACTTC. Variable domain in full (rest from reference TRBV7-2 and TRBJ2-7): GAGVSQSPSNKVTEKGKDVELRCDPISGHTALYWYRQSLGQGLEFLIYFQGNSAPDKSGLPSDRFSAERTGGSVSTLTIQRTQQEDSAVYLCASSLETGTYEQYFGPGTRLTVT.

The chain employs TRBV21-1 and TRBJ2-1; the listed D gene, TRBD2, was not tested against the DNA. TRBV21-1 is a pseudogene segment. CDR3 size: 16 residues. The CDR3: CASRKPGTSGSNEQFF. The CDR3 region has the DNA TGTGCCAGCAGGAAACCCGGGACTAGCGGGAGTAATGAGCAGTTCTTC.

With respect to this clone: The same CDR3 is also encoded by other DNA sequences in this sample. The chain links TRBV10-2 to TRBJ2-7, with 9 bases aligning to TRBD1. The germline gives CDR1 WSHSY, CDR2 SAAADI. Unmatched junction bases numbered 3, after V lost 7 bases and J lost 2 bases. The length of the CDR3 is 13 residues. The CDR3 loop reads CASKRDRAYEQYF. The CDR3 region has the DNA TGCGCCAGCAAGAGGGACAGGGCCTACGAGCAGTACTTC.

The sample holds a few counts of this clone. Other nucleotide sequences in the sample specify the same CDR3. J is TRBJ1-2 and V is TRBV19, with D unclear. V dropped 6 bases and J dropped 5 bases, with 7 bases sitting between them. The CDR3 has 11 amino acids. The V gene's germline CDR1 is LNHDA and CDR2 SQIVND (reference sequence). CDR3 DNA sequence: TGTGCCAGTAGCGGCAGGTATGGCTACACCTTC. Its translation: CASSGRYGYTF.

The rearrangement joins TRBV27 to TRBJ2-7; D unresolved. In germline, CDR1 is MNHEY, CDR2 SMNVEV (reference sequence). Trimming removed 9 bases from V and 1 base from J, with 22 bases in between. This CDR3 contains 16 residues. The DNA for the CDR3 is TGTGCCAGTCACACTGAAAACAGTCCGAAATCCTACGAGCAGTACTTC. Amino acids: CASHTENSPKSYEQYF.